This T cell receptor beta chain was identified during a study of control samples from healthy donors and cancer patients. This clone came up once. Generated by immunoSEQ multiplex PCR, the TCRdb table keeps only in-frame clones and is missing some. The sample lists about 220,000 clones; around 94% were seen once. The CDR3 sequence is 15 residues long. Germline CDR1 is SGHRS and CDR2 is YFSETQ. Trimming removed 0 bases from V and 7 bases from J, with 11 bases in between. Sequenced input: blood. This receptor was obtained from a man aged 45 to 65 in good health. V and J are TRBV5-1 and TRBJ1-6; D is undetermined. DNA for the CDR3: TGCGCCAGCAGCTTGGAGGGTAACCGGAATTCACCCCTCCACTTT. It encodes CASSLEGNRNSPLHF.